This entry lists 21 T cell receptor beta chains sequenced from one sample in a study of blood T cells in healthy people across ages. Through a sample-barcoded 5' primer and a J-beta primer mix, a second PCR was run for roughly 6 to 12 cycles. TCRdb processed the 5' RACE reads anew with MiXCR; each CDR3 protein has one entry. The data contain fewer than 800,000 distinct CDR3 sequences, approximately 21% of them singletons. Material for sequencing was blood. The receptors shown here come from a man in his sixties or seventies in good health.

Regarding this clonotype: The junction does not match germline at one end; this may be a read error. This rearrangement joins TRBV20-1 to TRBJ2-1; TRBD2 matches at 7 bases. The CDR3 totals 14 residues. From germline, CDR1 is DFQATT and CDR2 SNEGSKA (reference sequence). The chain's CDR3 is CSARWGGKGDEQFF. Written as DNA, the CDR3 is TGCAGTGCTAGGTGGGGGGGGAAGGGCGATGAGCAATTCTTC.

This clonotype was observed many times. The chain links TRBV7-9 to TRBJ2-7; D is unclear. Germline assignment: CDR1 SEHNR and CDR2 FQNEAQ (reference sequence). V lost 6 bases, J lost 4 bases, and 10 bases lay in between. The CDR3 sequence is 12 residues long. CDR3 sequence: CASSLSGYEQYF. For the CDR3, the DNA is TGTGCCAGCAGTTTATCGGGTTACGAGCAGTACTTC.

This clonotype was counted ten times or more. This chain links TRBV29-1 with TRBJ2-5; D assignment may be TRBD1 or TRBD2 (5 bases each). Germline V CDR1 and CDR2: SQVTM, ANQGSEA. CDR3 length: 14 residues. V lost 4 bases, J lost 7 bases, and 19 bases lay in between. CDR3 loop: CSVAYRGPPRTQYF. CDR3 nucleotides: TGCAGCGTTGCTTATCGGGGACCACCACGGACCCAGTACTTC.

A remark on this clonotype: A read error may account for a junction end that differs from germline. This sequence joins TRBV10-3 and TRBJ2-5, with TRBD2 matching over 9 bases. The DNA end favors TRBJ2-1, so the J call may be wrong. This CDR3 comprises 16 residues. CDR1 and CDR2 from the germline V gene are ENHRY and SYGVKD. DNA for the CDR3: TGTGCCATCAGCGGCCTAGCGGGAAACGCCTACAATGCGCAGTTCTTC. This codes for CAISGLAGNAYNAQFF.

The J gene is TRBJ1-5, the V gene TRBV6-2 or TRBV6-3; D may be TRBD1 (6 bases). This CDR3 spans 14 amino acids. Deletions cut 7 bases from V and 2 bases from J, with 12 bases between. CDR1 is MNHEY and CDR2 is SVGEGT in the germline V gene. For the CDR3, the DNA is TGTGCCAGCAATATTGCAGGGGGCAATCAGCCCCAGCATTTT. It translates to CASNIAGGNQPQHF.

The sample holds a few counts of this clonotype. The V call is TRBV27, the J call TRBJ2-7; D not certain. The V and J ends lost 0 bases and 3 bases respectively, with 9 bases between them. This CDR3 is built from 14 residues. Germline V gene sequence: CDR1 MNHEY, CDR2 SMNVEV (reference sequence). DNA for the CDR3: TGTGCCAGCAGTTTATCATGGGATTTCTACGAGCAGTACTTC. Amino acid sequence: CASSLSWDFYEQYF.

At least ten counts were recorded for this clonotype. Possible read error: a much larger clone is one base away. The rearrangement uses TRBV5-1 and TRBJ2-4; D is ambiguous. Between the trimmed V and J ends, which lost 4 bases and 8 bases, there was a span of 19 bases. Germline V gene sequence: CDR1 SGHRS, CDR2 YFSETQ. CDR3 length: 15 residues. The CDR3 loop reads CASSRWGNPGDIQYF. The CDR3 DNA is TGCGCCAGCAGCCGATGGGGTAATCCTGGGGACATTCAGTACTTC. The whole variable domain, filled in from reference TRBV5-1 and TRBJ2-4, reads KAGVTQTPRYLIKTRGQQVTLSCSPISGHRSVSWYQQTPGQGLQFLFEYFSETQRNKGNFPGRFSGRQFSNSRSEMNVSTLELGDSALYLCASSRWGNPGDIQYFGAGTRLSVL.

A few counts support this clonotype. The chain has TRBV29-1 and TRBJ2-5; tentative D call: TRBD2 (5 bases). This CDR3 is 12 amino acids long. Germline V gene sequence: CDR1 SQVTM, CDR2 ANQGSEA. Deletions cut 3 bases from V and 3 bases from J, with 8 bases between. The CDR3 DNA reads TGCAGCGTTGACCTGGAGGAAGAGACCCAGTACTTC. As protein: CSVDLEEETQYF.

This clonotype occurred a few times. The rearrangement joins TRBV12-5 to TRBJ2-5; D may match TRBD1 or TRBD2 (5 bases each). This CDR3 contains 14 residues. Trimming took 2 bases from V and 2 from J, leaving 9 bases between them. Germline-derived CDR1 and CDR2 are LGHNT and FRNRAP. CDR3 in DNA: TGTGCTAGTGGTTTGTGGGGGATTCAAGAGACCCAGTACTTC. It codes for CASGLWGIQETQYF. Using reference TRBV12-5 and TRBJ2-5 for the parts outside the CDR3, the full variable domain is DARVTQTPRHKVTEMGQEVTMRCQPILGHNTVFWYRQTMMQGLELLAYFRNRAPLDDSGMPKDRFSAEMPDATLATLKIQPSEPRDSAVYFCASGLWGIQETQYFGPGTRLLVL.

There are a few counts of this clonotype. This sequence joins TRBV6-6 and TRBJ1-4, with D maybe TRBD1 (6 bases). V dropped 7 bases and J dropped 4 bases, with 10 bases sitting between them. This CDR3 contains 13 residues. CDR1 and CDR2 from the germline V gene are MNHNY and SVGAGI (reference sequence). CDR3 loop: CASKGGGNEKLFF. CDR3 coding DNA: TGTGCCAGCAAGGGGGGGGGTAATGAAAAACTGTTTTTT.

This rearrangement joins TRBV3-1 to TRBJ2-1; possible D gene TRBD1, 5 bases. The better agreement between TRBJ2-7 and the DNA end casts doubt on the J call. CDR3 length: 14 amino acids. Germline CDR1 and CDR2: LGHDT and YNNKEL (reference sequence). The CDR3 bases are TGTGCCAGCAGCCAAGGGGGCGGCCGCTACGAGCAGTACTTC. Protein sequence: CASSQGGGRYEQYF.

The chain joins TRBV18 to TRBJ1-5, with D possibly TRBD1 on 5 matching bases. CDR1 KGHSH and CDR2 LQKENI come from the germline V gene. V lost 2 bases and J 5 bases, leaving 7 bases between the germline ends. The CDR3 contains 13 residues. The CDR3 nucleotides read TGTGCCAGCTCACCAAAAGGGGATCAGCCCCAGCATTTT. It yields the protein CASSPKGDQPQHF.

This clonotype has a handful of counts. The chain employs TRBV19 and TRBJ2-5, with TRBD1 identical over 10 bases. Germline V gene sequence: CDR1 LNHDA, CDR2 SQIVND (reference sequence). Trimming cost V 5 bases and J 4 bases; bases outside gene matches: 10. This CDR3 has 16 residues. CDR3 residues: CASSPTGTGVTETQYF. The CDR3 DNA sequence: TGTGCCAGTAGTCCCACCGGGACAGGGGTAACAGAGACCCAGTACTTC.

V and J are TRBV2 and TRBJ2-7; 14 bases map to TRBD2. The CDR3 is 17 residues long. J gave up 4 bases and V 1 base, and 6 bases lay outside the gene matches. Germline V lookup: CDR1 SNHLY, CDR2 FYNNEI. CDR3 in amino acids: CASSEGGLAGVRYEQYF. The CDR3, as DNA: TGTGCCAGCAGTGAAGGGGGACTAGCGGGAGTCAGGTACGAGCAGTACTTC.

V usage is TRBV27 and J usage is TRBJ2-7; 13 positions agree with TRBD2. The CDR3 is 16 residues long. The ends lost 5 bases at V and 0 bases at J; junction bases unmatched: 4. Germline CDR1 is MNHEY and CDR2 is SMNVEV (reference sequence). CDR3 region: CASSLRTSGSSYEQYF. As DNA, the CDR3 is TGTGCCAGCAGTCTCAGGACTAGCGGGAGCTCCTACGAGCAGTACTTC.

J is TRBJ2-2 and V is TRBV5-1; D gene unclear. This CDR3 has 16 amino acids. Germline V gene data show CDR1 as SGHRS and CDR2 as YFSETQ. The V and J ends lost 0 bases and 6 bases respectively, with 15 bases between them. DNA of the CDR3: TGCGCCAGCAGCTTGGATGTACGGGTGAGCGCCGGGGAGCTGTTTTTT. Translated: CASSLDVRVSAGELFF.

The chain links TRBV15 to TRBJ2-7; 7 bases are a match to TRBD2. Gene TRBJ2-5 matches the end of the DNA better, so the J call may be wrong. Germline V CDR1 and CDR2: LNHNV, YYDKDF (reference sequence). The length of the CDR3 is 14 residues. The CDR3 DNA reads TGTGCCACCAGCCCCTCTAGCGGCCAAGAGACCCAGTACTTC. The encoded protein is CATSPSSGQETQYF.

This chain joins TRBV5-6 and TRBJ2-1; 8 nucleotides match TRBD1. V gave up 3 bases and J gave up 7 bases; unmatched junction bases: 12. CDR1 is SGHDT, CDR2 YYEEEE, per germline. The CDR3 totals 16 residues. DNA of the CDR3: TGTGCCAGCAGCTCAGTAGGACAGGGAGTATTGAATGAGCAGTTCTTC. This gives the protein CASSSVGQGVLNEQFF.

This clonotype was detected a few times. The chain couples TRBV4-2 to TRBJ1-1; D is ambiguous. V lost 0 bases, J lost 4 bases, and 15 bases lay in between. CDR3 length: 16 amino acids. Germline CDR1 reads LGHNA; CDR2 reads YNFKEQ. CDR3 amino acids: CASSQDNSVGITEAFF. The CDR3 DNA reads TGTGCCAGCAGCCAAGATAACAGCGTAGGTATCACTGAAGCTTTCTTT.

This chain connects TRBV12-3 or TRBV12-4 to TRBJ2-1; D ambiguous. The V end was cut by 4 bases, the J end by 5 bases, with 9 bases between. This CDR3 region has 13 residues. The CDR3 DNA reads as TGTGCCAGCAGTTCCAGCAGTCACAATGAGCAGTTCTTC. The encoded protein is CASSSSSHNEQFF.

This clonotype was seen a few times. The V call is TRBV29-1, the J call TRBJ1-1; no clear D. Trimming removed 1 base from V and 1 base from J, with 10 bases in between. The CDR3 is 14 amino acids. The germline V gene encodes CDR1 SQVTM and CDR2 ANQGSEA. Here the CDR3 reads CSVEGPSKNTEAFF. The DNA of the CDR3 is TGCAGCGTTGAAGGGCCCTCGAAGAACACTGAAGCTTTCTTT. Full variable domain (outside the CDR3, taken from reference TRBV29-1 and TRBJ1-1): SAVISQKPSRDICQRGTSLTIQCQVDSQVTMMFWYRQQPGQSLTLIATANQGSEATYESGFVIDKFPISRPNLTFSTLTVSNMSPEDSSIYLCSVEGPSKNTEAFFGQGTRLTVV.